The 27 T cell receptor beta chains presented below share a single source sample, sequenced in a study of blood T cell repertoires in COVID-19. Libraries were prepared by immunoSEQ multiplex PCR; TCRdb keeps only in-frame clonotypes and omits some of them. The data show roughly 400,000 clones, with 90% seen just once and about 0.6% held by the top ten. The sample taken for sequencing was PBMCs or T cells enriched from blood (not recorded which). Every receptor here comes from a man aged 18 to 30 who had recovered from COVID-19.

The chain employs TRBV21-1 and TRBJ1-4; the DNA was not used to check the table's D call, TRBD1. TRBV21-1 is a pseudogene segment. This CDR3 comprises 21 residues. The CDR3: CASRSHRKQGAIGATNEKLFF. The CDR3 region has the DNA TGTGCCAGCCGAAGCCACCGAAAACAGGGGGCGATAGGGGCAACTAATGAAAAACTGTTTTTT.

The V and J genes are TRBV25-1 and TRBJ1-2; 10 bases map to TRBD1. This CDR3 is 14 amino acids long. With 5 bases clipped from V and 7 bases from J, the junction kept 7 bases outside the gene matches. From germline, CDR1 is MGHDK and CDR2 SYGVNS. CDR3 bases: TGTGCCAGCAGTTACCGGGACAGGGGATCTGGCTACACCTTC. Its translation is CASSYRDRGSGYTF.

The V gene is TRBV9, the J gene TRBJ2-1, with 9 bases matching TRBD1. V lost 4 bases to trimming and J lost 6 bases; unmatched junction nucleotides: 5. CDR1 SGDLS and CDR2 YYNGEE come from the germline V gene. CDR3 length: 14 residues. The CDR3, as DNA: TGTGCCAGCAGCCGGACAGGGGAGGGCAATGAGCAGTTCTTC. It encodes CASSRTGEGNEQFF. Full variable domain (remainder filled in from reference TRBV9 and TRBJ2-1): DSGVTQTPKHLITATGQRVTLRCSPRSGDLSVYWYQQSLDQGLQFLIQYYNGEERAKGNILERFSAQQFPDLHSELNLSSLELGDSALYFCASSRTGEGNEQFFGPGTRLTVL.

This chain links TRBV27 with TRBJ2-7; D is undetermined. The germline V gene has CDR1 MNHEY and CDR2 SMNVEV (reference sequence). The length of the CDR3 is 12 residues. The ends were cut back, 5 bases at V and 0 bases at J, with 5 bases in the middle. This CDR3 is CASSASSYEQYF. The CDR3 DNA reads TGTGCCAGCAGTGCTAGCTCCTACGAGCAGTACTTC.

This rearrangement joins TRBV19 to TRBJ1-4, with a possible D match to TRBD1 (6 bases). Trimming cost V 4 bases and J 3 bases, with 9 bases left between them. The germline gives CDR1 LNHDA, CDR2 SQIVND (reference sequence). The CDR3 consists of 14 residues. The DNA for the CDR3 is TGTGCCAGTAGTAACAGGGTGCCTAATGAAAAACTGTTTTTT. Translation gives CASSNRVPNEKLFF.

V gene TRBV19 combines with J gene TRBJ2-3; TRBD2 matches 12 bases. Germline V lookup: CDR1 LNHDA, CDR2 SQIVND (reference sequence). The CDR3 has 15 residues. J lost 6 bases, V lost 4 bases, and 5 bases had no gene match. This chain's CDR3 is CASSTGTSGWDTQYF. In nucleotides, the CDR3 is TGTGCCAGTAGTACCGGGACTAGCGGGTGGGATACGCAGTATTTT.

This clone was counted once. The rearrangement links TRBV7-2 to TRBJ1-5, with 8 bases lining up with TRBD1. Germline CDR1 and CDR2: SGHTA and FQGNSA. J gave up 6 bases and V 5 bases, and 6 bases lay outside the gene matches. There are 14 residues in the CDR3. The DNA of the CDR3 is TGTGCCAGCAGCCGGACAGGGATAAGTCAGCCCCAGCATTTT. Translation: CASSRTGISQPQHF.

J is TRBJ1-1 and V is TRBV1. TRBV1 is a recognized pseudogene. CDR3 length equals 13 residues. The CDR3: CTSKREKNTEAFF. The CDR3 nucleotides read TGCACCAGCAAGAGGGAGAAGAACACTGAAGCTTTCTTT.

The gene calls are TRBV3-1 (or the pseudogene TRBV3-2) and TRBJ1-1; no clear D gene. Trimming took off 0 bases at V and 5 bases at J, with 10 bases between the two ends. The CDR3 is 14 residues long. Germline V CDR1 and CDR2: LGHDT, YNNKEL (reference sequence). The chain's CDR3 is CASSQDPSVTEAFF. DNA for the CDR3: TGTGCCAGCAGCCAAGATCCCTCCGTTACTGAAGCTTTCTTT.

The rearrangement joins TRBV6-4 to TRBJ2-2, with D perhaps matching TRBD1 (7 bases). V gave up 9 bases and J gave up 5 bases, with 16 bases separating them. This CDR3 contains 14 residues. CDR1 is MRHNA, CDR2 SNTAGT, per germline. The CDR3 DNA is TGTGCCAGTCGGGGGACAGCTCTTACCGGGGAGCTGTTTTTT. Protein product: CASRGTALTGELFF.

This clone was seen a single time. The chain combines TRBV6-5 with TRBJ1-6; a possible D gene is TRBD1 (5 bases). The CDR3 loop spans 15 amino acids. Germline assignment: CDR1 MNHEY and CDR2 SVGAGI. V lost 2 bases and J lost 8, with 13 bases in between. The CDR3 coding sequence is TGTGCCAGCAGTTACCTTCGCGGGGGAGATTCACCCCTCCACTTT. Translating it yields CASSYLRGGDSPLHF.

This chain uses TRBV5-1 with TRBJ2-5, with 7 nucleotides matching TRBD2. From germline, CDR1 is SGHRS and CDR2 YFSETQ. The CDR3 consists of 17 residues. The V gene end was trimmed by 2 bases and the J gene end by 2 bases; junction bases not matched to a gene: 12. The CDR3 is CASSLGFRGVGQETQYF. In nucleotides, the CDR3 is TGCGCCAGCAGCTTAGGATTCCGGGGGGTAGGACAAGAGACCCAGTACTTC.

This clone was seen a handful of times. This chain connects TRBV2 to TRBJ2-1; D is perhaps TRBD2 (6 bases). V was trimmed by 4 bases and J by 0 bases, leaving 10 bases between them. Germline-derived CDR1 and CDR2 are SNHLY and FYNNEI. The length of the CDR3 is 15 residues. The CDR3 DNA follows: TGTGCCAGCAGTGGGGGACTTCCCTCCTACAATGAGCAGTTCTTC. Amino acids: CASSGGLPSYNEQFF.

This clone was observed once. The V call is TRBV20-1, the J call TRBJ1-1; D possibly corresponds to TRBD1 (6 bases). Germline values: CDR1 DFQATT, CDR2 SNEGSKA (reference sequence). Trimming shortened V by 3 bases and J by 6 bases, and 8 bases separated the two germline ends. The CDR3 sequence is 11 residues long. The CDR3 region has the DNA TGCAGTGCTAGGAAGGGGGCTGAAGCTTTCTTT. Encoded protein: CSARKGAEAFF.

The rearrangement links TRBV5-3 to TRBJ2-5, with D tentatively TRBD1 (6 bases). TRBV5-3 is identified as an open reading frame with a role that is uncertain. Between the trimmed V and J ends, which lost 3 bases and 5 bases, there was a span of 11 bases. This CDR3 has 13 residues. The CDR3 loop is CARSSDRSETQYF. The CDR3 DNA follows: TGTGCCAGAAGCTCCGACAGGTCGGAGACCCAGTACTTC.

This chain connects TRBV19 to TRBJ1-2, with 7 bases that match TRBD1. Germline values: CDR1 LNHDA, CDR2 SQIVND (reference sequence). With V trimmed by 4 bases and J by 7 bases, 12 bases remained unmatched. The CDR3 totals 15 residues. CDR3 DNA: TGTGCCAGTAGTACCCAAGGGGGCGGGGTGAGTGGCTACACCTTC. Encoded protein: CASSTQGGGVSGYTF.

The rearrangement joins TRBV7-8 to TRBJ2-2, with 7 bases matching TRBD1. V was pared by 4 bases and J by 3 bases, with 5 bases of the junction left unmatched. The CDR3 contains 15 residues. Germline V gene lookup returns CDR1 SGHVS and CDR2 FQNEAQ. CDR3 loop: CASSSRQGDTGELFF. The CDR3 DNA reads TGTGCCAGCAGCTCCCGACAGGGCGACACCGGGGAGCTGTTTTTT.

This chain links TRBV2 with TRBJ1-4; TRBD1 agrees at 8 bases. J lost 10 bases, V lost 6 bases, and 7 bases had no gene match. This CDR3 is 13 amino acids long. Germline V CDR1 and CDR2: SNHLY, FYNNEI. CDR3 sequence reads: CASSGQGTAKLFF. As DNA, the CDR3 is TGTGCCAGCAGCGGACAGGGTACGGCAAAACTGTTTTTT.

The chain couples TRBV2 to TRBJ2-5, with D hard to call. Germline CDR1 SNHLY, CDR2 FYNNEI. The CDR3 contains 13 residues. Trimming removed 3 bases from V and 0 bases from J, with 5 bases in between. The CDR3, as DNA: TGTGCCAGCAGTGAGGAGTACCAAGAGACCCAGTACTTC. Its translation: CASSEEYQETQYF.

The chain has TRBV24-1 and TRBJ2-1, with TRBD1 matching 7 bases. V was pared by 2 bases and J by 4 bases, with 4 bases of the junction left unmatched. In germline, CDR1 is KGHDR, CDR2 SFDVKD. The CDR3 is 15 residues long. CDR3 nucleotide sequence: TGTGCCACCAGTGATTCCCGGACAGGTTACAATGAGCAGTTCTTC. Its translation: CATSDSRTGYNEQFF.

The chain joins TRBV5-4 to TRBJ1-1; 9 bases are shared with TRBD1. Germline trimming cut 4 bases from V and 1 base from J; bases unmatched to any gene: 8. Germline CDR1 is SGHNT and CDR2 is YYREEE (reference sequence). The CDR3 loop spans 16 amino acids. The CDR3 DNA is TGTGCCAGCAGCCCGACAGGGGGAGGGAGGAACACTGAAGCTTTCTTT. This codes for CASSPTGGGRNTEAFF.

The CDR3 nucleotides are TGTGCCAGCAGCTTGCAGGGGGTCTATGGCTACACCTTC. Its translation is CASSLQGVYGYTF. This chain uses TRBV7-9 with TRBJ1-2, with 7 bases aligning to TRBD1. Germline CDR1 reads SEHNR; CDR2 reads FQNEAQ (reference sequence). This CDR3 spans 13 amino acids. V lost 3 bases, J lost 4 bases, and 2 bases stayed unmatched.

This sequence joins TRBV9 and TRBJ2-1; D is undetermined. Germline assignment: CDR1 SGDLS and CDR2 YYNGEE. CDR3 length equals 14 residues. The V gene lost 2 bases and the J gene lost 6 bases, with 12 bases spanning the gap. The CDR3 DNA is TGTGCCAGCAGCGTCAGCGTAAGTCCCAATGAGCAGTTCTTC. Translating gives CASSVSVSPNEQFF. Full variable domain (rest looked up from reference TRBV9 and TRBJ2-1): DSGVTQTPKHLITATGQRVTLRCSPRSGDLSVYWYQQSLDQGLQFLIQYYNGEERAKGNILERFSAQQFPDLHSELNLSSLELGDSALYFCASSVSVSPNEQFFGPGTRLTVL.

This clone showed up just a few times. The rearrangement uses TRBV12-2 and TRBJ1-2; no DNA check was done on the table's D call, TRBD1. TRBV12-2 is a listed pseudogene. This CDR3 is 17 amino acids long. CDR3 protein: CASRPPKQRRGLDGYTF. CDR3 nucleotide sequence: TGTGCAAGTCGCCCCCCCAAACAAAGAAGGGGGTTGGATGGCTACACCTTC.

The V and J genes are TRBV7-2 and TRBJ2-7; 7 nucleotides align to TRBD2. Germline trimming cut 1 base from V and 3 bases from J; bases unmatched to any gene: 6. This CDR3 spans 15 amino acids. From germline, CDR1 is SGHTA and CDR2 FQGNSA. CDR3 coding DNA: TGTGCCAGCAGCTTAGGGCTAGCGGAGTACTACGAGCAGTACTTC. It is translated as CASSLGLAEYYEQYF.

The DNA of the CDR3 is TGTGCCAGCAGCGTAGGGTGGGGGGCTGAAGCTTTCTTT. This encodes CASSVGWGAEAFF. V gene TRBV9 combines with J gene TRBJ1-1; possible D gene TRBD1, 5 bases. V lost 0 bases and J lost 6, with 9 bases in between. Germline V gene data show CDR1 as SGDLS and CDR2 as YYNGEE. The CDR3 spans 13 residues.

This clone was observed a single time. The CDR3 DNA is TGTGCCTGGAGTGTAGGTTTTAGCGGGAGTTTGGCCGGGGAGCTGTTTTTT. It codes for CAWSVGFSGSLAGELFF. The chain recombines TRBV30 with TRBJ2-2, with 9 bases matching TRBD2. Germline CDR1 and CDR2: GTSNPN and SVGIG (reference sequence). The V and J ends lost 0 bases and 6 bases, in that order; junction bases with no gene match: 11. CDR3 length equals 17 residues. Full variable domain (missing parts from reference TRBV30 and TRBJ2-2): SQTIHQWPATLVQPVGSPLSLECTVEGTSNPNLYWYRQAAGRGLQLLFYSVGIGQISSEVPQNLSASRPQDRQFILSSKKLLLSDSGFYLCAWSVGFSGSLAGELFFGEGSRLTVL.